This T cell receptor (beta chain) is from a study of Ad26.COV2.S vaccination and SARS-CoV-2 variants. About the research overall: Ad26.COV2.S arm of COV1001 included the donor.

CDR3 length: 15 residues. Germline CDR1 reads GTSNPN; CDR2 reads SVGIG (reference sequence). The V segment lost 0 bases and the J segment 4 bases; nucleotides outside the gene matches: 3. Assay: immunoSEQ multiplex PCR; the TCRdb copy retains only in-frame clones and omits some. The sample includes more than 250,000 clones, around 87% of them seen just once. Noted treatment: about 20 received Ad26.COV2.S at low or high dose, single or two shots; about 5 received placebo; per-sample allocation not given. Specimens were obtained on day 63 following the first vaccine or placebo injection. This clonotype was obtained from a person aged 18-60 years who received the Ad26.COV2.S COVID-19 vaccine or a placebo. The chain links TRBV30 to TRBJ2-3; 11 nucleotides line up with TRBD2. The sequences come from peripheral blood, collected in a trial of Ad26.COV2.S vaccine versus placebo. The CDR3 DNA sequence: TGTGCCTGGAGTGTACAACTAGCGGGGGCAGATACGCAGTATTTT. This gives the protein CAWSVQLAGADTQYF. Full variable domain (missing parts from reference TRBV30 and TRBJ2-3): SQTIHQWPATLVQPVGSPLSLECTVEGTSNPNLYWYRQAAGRGLQLLFYSVGIGQISSEVPQNLSASRPQDRQFILSSKKLLLSDSGFYLCAWSVQLAGADTQYFGPGTRLTVL.